The 8 T cell receptor beta chains given below trace back to one sample, sequenced in a study of blood T cell repertoires in COVID-19. Repertoires were generated with immunoSEQ multiplex PCR, while TCRdb's copy carries only in-frame clones and drops some. The sample holds about 140,000 clones, roughly 86% seen once. Sequenced: peripheral blood. These receptors all come from a man aged 45-65 years with active or convalescent COVID-19.

V usage is TRBV28 and J usage is TRBJ2-2, with TRBD1 matching 7 bases. The V gene's germline CDR1 is MDHEN and CDR2 SYDVKM. Trimming took 3 bases from V and 4 from J; bases not matched to a gene: 11. There are 17 residues in the CDR3. The CDR3 protein is CASSLPRQGPGTGELFF. The DNA for the CDR3 is TGTGCCAGCAGTTTGCCCAGACAGGGTCCGGGCACCGGGGAGCTGTTTTTT.

The chain joins TRBV6-2 or TRBV6-3 to TRBJ2-3, with 11 bases identical to TRBD2. The germline V gene has CDR1 MNHEY and CDR2 SVGEGT. V was pared by 6 bases and J by 2 bases, with 4 bases of the junction left unmatched. This CDR3 has 15 residues. The DNA for the CDR3 is TGTGCCAGCAGCCGGGGACTAGCGGACACAGATACGCAGTATTTT. It specifies CASSRGLADTDTQYF.

V gene TRBV24-1 combines with J gene TRBJ2-1; TRBD2 agrees at 8 bases. The CDR3 covers 17 residues. Per germline, CDR1 KGHDR and CDR2 SFDVKD. The V segment lost 6 bases and the J segment 2 bases; nucleotides outside the gene matches: 11. CDR3 coding DNA: TGTGCCACCAGTTCTCGCTTAGCGGGACTTACCTACAATGAGCAGTTCTTC. As protein: CATSSRLAGLTYNEQFF.

The count of this clone is one. Written as DNA, the CDR3 is TGTGCCAGCAGTAGACAGGGACGTCATGAGCAGTTCTTC. Translating it yields CASSRQGRHEQFF. This rearrangement joins TRBV7-9 to TRBJ2-1, with TRBD1 matching over 7 bases. CDR1 and CDR2 from the germline V gene are SEHNR and FQNEAQ (reference sequence). This CDR3 is 13 amino acids long. J was trimmed by 8 bases and V by 6 bases; bases with no gene match: 7.

This rearrangement joins TRBV5-6 to TRBJ2-1, with D perhaps TRBD2 (5 bases). Trimming removed 1 base from V and 9 bases from J, with 8 bases in between. CDR3 length equals 12 residues. Per germline, CDR1 SGHDT and CDR2 YYEEEE. CDR3 DNA sequence: TGTGCCAGCAGCTTGCCAGCGGCTGAGCAGTTCTTC. This sequence encodes CASSLPAAEQFF. Filled out from reference TRBV5-6 and TRBJ2-1, the complete variable domain reads DAGVTQSPTHLIKTRGQQVTLRCSPKSGHDTVSWYQQALGQGPQFIFQYYEEEERQRGNFPDRFSGHQFPNYSSELNVNALLLGDSALYLCASSLPAAEQFFGPGTRLTVL.

The rearrangement joins TRBV7-9 to TRBJ2-1, with 8 bases that match TRBD2. Germline values: CDR1 SEHNR, CDR2 FQNEAQ (reference sequence). With V trimmed by 5 bases and J by 1 base, 7 bases remained unmatched. CDR3 length: 16 residues. The CDR3 sequence is CASSHQGLGSYNEQFF. CDR3 bases: TGTGCCAGCAGCCACCAGGGACTAGGATCCTACAATGAGCAGTTCTTC.

The V gene is TRBV5-1, the J gene TRBJ2-1; weak D call: TRBD2 (5 bases). With 4 bases removed from V and 3 bases from J, the gap between germline ends came to 8 bases. CDR1 and CDR2 (germline): SGHRS, YFSETQ. The CDR3 totals 13 residues. The CDR3 reads CASSDGNYNEQFF. CDR3 sequence (DNA): TGCGCCAGCAGCGACGGGAACTACAATGAGCAGTTCTTC.

The CDR3 protein is CASSPYTGWHEQFF. CDR3 sequence (DNA): TGTGCCAGCAGCCCCTATACAGGGTGGCATGAGCAGTTCTTC. The V and J genes are TRBV14 and TRBJ2-1, with D possibly matching TRBD1 (6 bases). CDR3 length: 14 amino acids. Deletions cut 4 bases from V and 8 bases from J, with 15 bases between. Germline lookup yields CDR1 SGHDN and CDR2 FVKESK. Drawing the rest from reference TRBV14 and TRBJ2-1, the complete variable domain is EAGVTQFPSHSVIEKGQTVTLRCDPISGHDNLYWYRRVMGKEIKFLLHFVKESKQDESGMPNNRFLAERTGGTYSTLKVQPAELEDSGVYFCASSPYTGWHEQFFGPGTRLTVL.